This T cell receptor (beta chain) was recorded in a study of T-cell reconstitution after alpha-beta-depleted transplantation in children. As it was prepared, the TCRbeta library received unique molecular identifiers. Each CDR3 protein gets one entry after TCRdb re-called the PCR reads with MiXCR. The profile shows 350,000 to 500,000 distinct CDR3 sequences, roughly two fifths of them singletons. This sequence originates from a girl under 10 years old with aplastic anemia, due to receive a stem cell transplant. This specimen was PBMCs, taken before TCRalphabeta/CD19-depleted stem cell transplant.

The CDR3 bases are TGCAGTGCTAGGGGGTTGAACAGGGGAGGGTATAGCAATCAGCCCCAGCATTTT. Translation gives CSARGLNRGGYSNQPQHF. V gene TRBV20-1 combines with J gene TRBJ1-5, with TRBD1 matching 7 bases. CDR1 is DFQATT and CDR2 is SNEGSKA in the germline V gene (reference sequence). V dropped 3 bases and J dropped 0; count of bases not matched to a gene: 14. This CDR3 region has 18 residues.